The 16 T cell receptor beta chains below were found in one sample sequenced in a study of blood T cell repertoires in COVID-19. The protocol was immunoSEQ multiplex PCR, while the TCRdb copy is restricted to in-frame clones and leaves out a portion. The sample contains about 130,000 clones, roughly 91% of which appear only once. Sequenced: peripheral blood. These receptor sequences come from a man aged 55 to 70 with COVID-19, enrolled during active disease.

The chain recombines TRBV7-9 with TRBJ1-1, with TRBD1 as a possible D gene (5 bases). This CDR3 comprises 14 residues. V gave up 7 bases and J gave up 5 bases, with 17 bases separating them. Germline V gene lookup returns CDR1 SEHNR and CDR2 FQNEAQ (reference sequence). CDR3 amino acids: CASTLGGGGTEAFF. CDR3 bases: TGTGCCAGCACCCTCGGCGGGGGAGGAACTGAAGCTTTCTTT.

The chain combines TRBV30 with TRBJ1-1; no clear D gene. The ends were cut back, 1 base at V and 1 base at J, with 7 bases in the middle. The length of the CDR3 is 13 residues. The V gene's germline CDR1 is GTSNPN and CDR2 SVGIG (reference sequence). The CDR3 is CAWSGRANTEAFF. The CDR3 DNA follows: TGTGCCTGGAGTGGGAGGGCGAACACTGAAGCTTTCTTT.

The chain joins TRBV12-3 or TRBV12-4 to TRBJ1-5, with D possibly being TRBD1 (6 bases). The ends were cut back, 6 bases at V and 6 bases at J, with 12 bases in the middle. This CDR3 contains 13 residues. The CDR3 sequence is CASRGAGFQPQHF. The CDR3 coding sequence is TGTGCCAGCAGGGGGGCCGGTTTTCAGCCCCAGCATTTT.

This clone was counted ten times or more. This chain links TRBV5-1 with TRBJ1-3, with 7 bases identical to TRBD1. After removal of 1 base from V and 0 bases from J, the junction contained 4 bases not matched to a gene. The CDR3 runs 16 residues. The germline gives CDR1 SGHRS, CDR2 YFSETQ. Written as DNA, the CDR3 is TGCGCCAGCAGCTTGATAGGGGGCAGCTCTGGAAACACCATATATTTT. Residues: CASSLIGGSSGNTIYF.

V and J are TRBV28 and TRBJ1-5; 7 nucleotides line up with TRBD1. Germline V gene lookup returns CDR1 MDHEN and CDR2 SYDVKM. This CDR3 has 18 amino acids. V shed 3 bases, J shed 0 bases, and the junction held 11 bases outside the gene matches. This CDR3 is CASSFGQARYYSNQPQHF. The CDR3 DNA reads TGTGCCAGCAGTTTCGGACAGGCAAGATATTATAGCAATCAGCCCCAGCATTTT.

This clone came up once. The DNA of the CDR3 is TGTGCCAGCAGCTTTTACAGGGGATCCGGGGAGCTGTTTTTT. Translation: CASSFYRGSGELFF. The rearrangement uses TRBV7-2 and TRBJ2-2, with 7 bases aligning to TRBD1. The germline V gene has CDR1 SGHTA and CDR2 FQGNSA. The CDR3 is 14 amino acids. After removal of 3 bases from V and 6 bases from J, the junction contained 4 bases not matched to a gene.

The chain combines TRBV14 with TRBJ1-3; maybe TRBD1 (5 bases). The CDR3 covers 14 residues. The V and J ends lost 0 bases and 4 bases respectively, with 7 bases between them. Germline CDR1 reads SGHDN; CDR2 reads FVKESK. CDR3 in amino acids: CASSQERQGNTIYF. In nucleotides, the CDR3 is TGTGCCAGCAGCCAAGAACGACAGGGAAACACCATATATTTT.

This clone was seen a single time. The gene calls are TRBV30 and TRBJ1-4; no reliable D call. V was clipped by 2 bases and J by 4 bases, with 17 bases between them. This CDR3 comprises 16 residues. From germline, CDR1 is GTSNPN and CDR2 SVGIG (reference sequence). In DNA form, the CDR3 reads TGTGCCTGGAGTTTAGGTCTCGGAGGGTATAATGAAAAACTGTTTTTT. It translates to CAWSLGLGGYNEKLFF.

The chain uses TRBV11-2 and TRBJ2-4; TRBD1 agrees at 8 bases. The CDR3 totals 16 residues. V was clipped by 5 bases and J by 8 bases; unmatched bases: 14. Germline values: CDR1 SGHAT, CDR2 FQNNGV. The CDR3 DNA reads TGTGCCAGCAGCCCATTACTGGGCAGGGGGCCTGACATTCAGTACTTC. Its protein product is CASSPLLGRGPDIQYF.

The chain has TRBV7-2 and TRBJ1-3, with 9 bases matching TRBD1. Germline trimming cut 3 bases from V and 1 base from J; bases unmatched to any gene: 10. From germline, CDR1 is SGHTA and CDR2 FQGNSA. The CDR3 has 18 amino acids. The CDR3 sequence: CASSFGDRALPSGNTIYF. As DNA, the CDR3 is TGTGCCAGCAGCTTCGGGGACAGGGCGCTTCCGTCTGGAAACACCATATATTTT.

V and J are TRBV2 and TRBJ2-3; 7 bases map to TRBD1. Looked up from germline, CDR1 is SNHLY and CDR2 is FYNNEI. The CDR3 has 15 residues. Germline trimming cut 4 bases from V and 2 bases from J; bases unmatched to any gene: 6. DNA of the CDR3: TGTGCCAGCAGTGCCCGACAGGGATACACAGATACGCAGTATTTT. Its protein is CASSARQGYTDTQYF. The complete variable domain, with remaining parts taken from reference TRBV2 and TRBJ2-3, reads EPEVTQTPSHQVTQMGQEVILRCVPISNHLYFYWYRQILGQKVEFLVSFYNNEISEKSEIFDDQFSVERPDGSNFTLKIRSTKLEDSAMYFCASSARQGYTDTQYFGPGTRLTVL.

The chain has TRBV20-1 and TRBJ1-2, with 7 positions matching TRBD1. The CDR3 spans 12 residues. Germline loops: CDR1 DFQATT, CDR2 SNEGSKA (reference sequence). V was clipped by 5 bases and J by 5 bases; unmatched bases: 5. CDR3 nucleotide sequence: TGCAGTGCTGGTGGGACAGCTTATGGCTACACCTTC. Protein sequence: CSAGGTAYGYTF.

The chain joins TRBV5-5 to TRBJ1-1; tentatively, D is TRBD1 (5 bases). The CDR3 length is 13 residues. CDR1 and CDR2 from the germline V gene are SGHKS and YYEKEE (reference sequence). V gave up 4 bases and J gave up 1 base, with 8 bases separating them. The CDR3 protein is CASSQGGNTEAFF. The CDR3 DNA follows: TGTGCCAGCAGCCAGGGAGGGAACACTGAAGCTTTCTTT.

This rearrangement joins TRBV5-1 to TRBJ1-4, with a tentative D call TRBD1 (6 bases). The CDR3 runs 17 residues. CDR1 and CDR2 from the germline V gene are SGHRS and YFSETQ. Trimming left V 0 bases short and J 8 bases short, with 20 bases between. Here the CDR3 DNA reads TGCGCCAGCAGCTTGGCCTCTTTCAGGGGTTCACGGGAAAAACTGTTTTTT. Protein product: CASSLASFRGSREKLFF. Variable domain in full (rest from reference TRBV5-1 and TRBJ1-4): KAGVTQTPRYLIKTRGQQVTLSCSPISGHRSVSWYQQTPGQGLQFLFEYFSETQRNKGNFPGRFSGRQFSNSRSEMNVSTLELGDSALYLCASSLASFRGSREKLFFGSGTQLSVL.

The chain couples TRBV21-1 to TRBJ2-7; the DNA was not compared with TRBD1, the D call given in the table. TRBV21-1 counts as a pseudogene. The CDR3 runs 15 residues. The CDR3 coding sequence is TGTGCCAGCAGCTCCCAGGGGAGAGGGGCCTACGAGCAGTACTTC. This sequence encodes CASSSQGRGAYEQYF.

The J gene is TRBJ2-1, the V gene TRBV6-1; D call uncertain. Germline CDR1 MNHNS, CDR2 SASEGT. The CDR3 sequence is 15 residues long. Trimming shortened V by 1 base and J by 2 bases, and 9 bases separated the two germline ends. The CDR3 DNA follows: TGTGCCAGCAGTGAAGTGGCTAGTCCCTACAATGAGCAGTTCTTC. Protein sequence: CASSEVASPYNEQFF.